The 5 T cell receptor beta chains given below trace back to one sample, sequenced in a study of T cells in Graves' hyperthyroidism and ophthalmopathy. Authors of the study amplified TCR beta CDR3 regions from RNA transcripts. Carried out on the TCR CDR3, a first-round RT-PCR used the HTBI primer set. TCRdb redid the calling of the multiplex PCR reads with MiXCR, one entry per CDR3 protein. The sample records fewer than 250,000 distinct CDR3 sequences, over 15% being singletons. Sample: blood. Receptors were obtained from a man between 45 and 60 years old with Graves' hyperthyroidism.

This clonotype showed up many times. The chain recombines TRBV30 with TRBJ1-6; D may be TRBD1 (5 bases). CDR1 is GTSNPN and CDR2 is SVGIG in the germline V gene (reference sequence). The CDR3 contains 13 residues. Trimming left V 4 bases short and J 8 bases short, with 12 bases between. This CDR3 reads CAWTGRADSPLHF. The CDR3 nucleotides are TGTGCCTGGACGGGCAGGGCAGATTCACCCCTCCACTTT.

This clonotype was recorded a few times. The CDR3 region has the DNA TGTGCTAGTGGTTTGGGGAGAACGACCTACAATGAGCAGTTCTTC. It specifies CASGLGRTTYNEQFF. The V call is TRBV12-5, the J call TRBJ2-1; no definite D call. Trimming shortened V by 1 base and J by 2 bases, and 9 bases separated the two germline ends. The CDR3 sequence is 15 residues long. Germline loops: CDR1 LGHNT, CDR2 FRNRAP.

This clonotype was counted only a few times. The chain has TRBV27 and TRBJ1-1; D not resolved. The V gene's germline CDR1 is MNHEY and CDR2 SMNVEV (reference sequence). V was clipped by 6 bases and J by 10 bases, with 18 bases between them. The CDR3 is 13 residues long. The CDR3 reads CASSQGLLQRAFF. The CDR3 DNA sequence: TGTGCCAGCAGCCAAGGACTGCTCCAGCGAGCTTTCTTT.

V usage is TRBV12-3 or TRBV12-4 and J usage is TRBJ2-7; perhaps TRBD2 as D (5 bases). CDR3 length: 13 residues. V was clipped by 6 bases and J by 2 bases, with 11 bases between them. The CDR3 spells CASSLDWTYEQYF. The DNA of the CDR3 is TGTGCCAGCAGCCTGGACTGGACCTACGAGCAGTACTTC.

The V call is TRBV19, the J call TRBJ2-5; perhaps TRBD2 as D (6 bases). Trimming left V 4 bases short and J 2 bases short, with 14 bases between. CDR1 and CDR2 (germline): LNHDA, SQIVND (reference sequence). This CDR3 has 15 amino acids. CDR3 amino acids: CASSTSGLPQETQYF. Written as DNA, the CDR3 is TGTGCCAGTAGTACGTCGGGACTCCCACAAGAGACCCAGTACTTC.